The rows below give T cell receptor beta chains drawn from one sample of a study of cytomegalovirus exposure and HLA in healthy donors. Sequencing was performed with immunoSEQ multiplex PCR; in TCRdb, only in-frame clones are kept and a portion is missing. The sample has under 250,000 clones; 75% to 80% are singletons. Sequenced input: PBMCs. Every receptor here comes from a male donor in good health and CMV-seronegative. Each CDR3 is given with its conserved first and last residue. The order of the fields is clone size, V gene, D gene, J gene, CDR3 DNA, CDR3 protein. The D gene is left open where the match is weak. The size of a clone is reported for some rows only, either as once, few or many, or as a class for expanded clones.

>.|TRBV27|.|TRBJ2-7
TGTGCCAGCAGTTTACGGGGAGGTAGACCCGACTTCTCCTACGAGCAGTACTTC
CASSLRGGRPDFSYEQYF
>.|TRBV29-1|.|TRBJ2-1
TGCAGCGTTGGAGAACGGACATACTACAATGAGCAGTTCTTC
CSVGERTYYNEQFF
>once|TRBV5-1|TRBD1|TRBJ1-3
TGCGCCAGCAGTCCAGGGGGCGCGAGAAATGGAAACACCATATATTTT
CASSPGGARNGNTIYF
>.|TRBV2|.|TRBJ1-2
TGTGCCAGCAGTGATCGGGGGGTTGACTATGGCTACACCTTC
CASSDRGVDYGYTF
>.|TRBV7-3|TRBD2|TRBJ2-1
TGTGCCAGCAGCCGGACTAGCGGGAAATACAATGAGCAGTTCTTC
CASSRTSGKYNEQFF
>.|TRBV5-1|TRBD2|TRBJ2-5
TGCGCCAGCAGTACCGCTTGGGGGGGAGAGACCCAGTACTTC
CASSTAWGGETQYF
>.|TRBV7-2|.|TRBJ2-2
TGTGCCAGCAGCTTAGGTGGTAGCACCGGGGAGCTGTTTTTT
CASSLGGSTGELFF
>.|TRBV5-1|TRBD2|TRBJ2-5
TGCGCCAGCAGCTTGGGGGGTAGCGGGACTGAGACCCAGTACTTC
CASSLGGSGTETQYF
>.|TRBV11-2|.|TRBJ1-5
TGTGCCAGCAGCTGGTCTGGAGACGACAATCAGCCCCAGCATTTT
CASSWSGDDNQPQHF
>.|TRBV19|.|TRBJ2-6
TGTGCCAGTAGTCCCGGCGGCTCTGGGGCCAACGTCCTGACTTTC
CASSPGGSGANVLTF
>few|TRBV14|TRBD2|TRBJ2-3
TGTGCCAGCAGCCCTCTAGCGGGGCCCACAGATACGCAGTATTTT
CASSPLAGPTDTQYF
>.|TRBV28|TRBD1|TRBJ2-7
TGTGCCAGCAGGGACAGGGTCCACGAGCAGTACTTC
CASRDRVHEQYF
>once|TRBV4-1|TRBD1|TRBJ2-7
TGCGCCAGCAGCCGACCGGACAGGGTGCACGAGCAGTACTTC
CASSRPDRVHEQYF
>.|TRBV5-1|TRBD2|TRBJ2-3
TGCGCCAGCAGCTTGGAACTAGCGGGAGGCACAGATACGCAGTATTTT
CASSLELAGGTDTQYF
>.|TRBV5-6|.|TRBJ2-5
TGTGCCAGCAGCTTGGATCTGGCCCAAGAGACCCAGTACTTC
CASSLDLAQETQYF
>.|TRBV19|.|TRBJ2-1
TGTGCCAGTAGTATAGGCGGGTCGGAGCAGTTCTTC
CASSIGGSEQFF
>.|TRBV6-5|.|TRBJ1-5
TGTGCCAGCAGTTTAACAGGGCTAAGATCTCAGCCCCAGCATTTT
CASSLTGLRSQPQHF
>.|TRBV5-6|.|TRBJ1-4
TGTGCCAGCAGCCCCTCGACAGGTCCTAATGAAAAACTGTTTTTT
CASSPSTGPNEKLFF
>.|TRBV27|.|TRBJ2-5
TGTGCCAGCACAGGGGACCAAGAGACCCAGTACTTC
CASTGDQETQYF
>.|TRBV9|TRBD2|TRBJ2-1
TGTGCCAGCAGCGTAGGGGCTAGCGGGAGGTTCTCCTACAATGAGCAGTTCTTC
CASSVGASGRFSYNEQFF
>few|TRBV7-2|.|TRBJ1-2
TGTGCCAGCAGCTCGACAGGTGGGTCCCGGGGCTACACCTTC
CASSSTGGSRGYTF
>.|TRBV5-8|TRBD1|TRBJ2-2
TGTGCCAGCCTACAGGGGGCAAGGAGCGGGGAGCTGTTTTTT
CASLQGARSGELFF
>.|TRBV5-4|TRBD2|TRBJ2-7
TGTGCCAGCAGCTCTTTGACTAGCGGGACTGGTGAGCAGTACTTC
CASSSLTSGTGEQYF
>.|TRBV27|TRBD1|TRBJ1-6
TGTGCCAGCAGTTTTGCCAGGGGGAATTCACCCCTCCACTTT
CASSFARGNSPLHF
>.|TRBV11-2|.|TRBJ2-1
TGTGCCAGCAGCTTGGGGGGTGGCTACAATGAGCAGTTCTTC
CASSLGGGYNEQFF
>.|TRBV27|.|TRBJ1-1
TGTGCCAGCAGTTCCCATCTAAACCCCGGGACTCCGAACACTGAAGCTTTCTTT
CASSSHLNPGTPNTEAFF
>.|TRBV7-7|TRBD2|TRBJ2-7
TGTGCTAGCAGCTTAGAGGGACTAGCGGGAGGGCCCTACGAGCAGTACTTC
CASSLEGLAGGPYEQYF
>.|TRBV27|.|TRBJ2-5
TGTGCCAGCAGTACCCGGGGTGTAGAGACCCAGTACTTC
CASSTRGVETQYF
>once|TRBV7-9|.|TRBJ2-7
TGTGCCAGCAGCCTAGGGCAGCTAGCCCGCTACGAGCAGTACTTC
CASSLGQLARYEQYF
>few|TRBV7-9|.|TRBJ2-7
TGTGCCAGCAGCTTTCATGAGGCGCAGTACTTC
CASSFHEAQYF
>.|TRBV5-6|.|TRBJ1-1
TGTGCCAGCAGCTTTTCAGGGATCATGAACACTGAAGCTTTCTTT
CASSFSGIMNTEAFF
>once|TRBV19|.|TRBJ1-3
TGTGCCAGCAGGCTAAAGACTGGAAACACCATATATTTT
CASRLKTGNTIYF